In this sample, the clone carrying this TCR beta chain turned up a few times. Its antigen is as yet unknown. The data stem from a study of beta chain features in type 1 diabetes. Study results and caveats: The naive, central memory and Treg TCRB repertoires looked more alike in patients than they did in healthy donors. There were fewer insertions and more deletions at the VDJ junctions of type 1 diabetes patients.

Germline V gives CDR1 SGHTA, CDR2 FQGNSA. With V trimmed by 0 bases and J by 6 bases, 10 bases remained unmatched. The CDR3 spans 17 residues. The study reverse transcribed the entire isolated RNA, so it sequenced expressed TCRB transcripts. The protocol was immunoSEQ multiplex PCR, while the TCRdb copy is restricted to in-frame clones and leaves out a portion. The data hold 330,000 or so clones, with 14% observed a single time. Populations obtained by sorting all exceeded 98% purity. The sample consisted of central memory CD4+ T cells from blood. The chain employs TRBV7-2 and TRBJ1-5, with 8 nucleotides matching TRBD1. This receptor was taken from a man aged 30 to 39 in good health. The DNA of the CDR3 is TGTGCCAGCAGCTTAGCTCCCACGACAGGGGCTGGTCAGCCCCAGCATTTT. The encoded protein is CASSLAPTTGAGQPQHF.